This T cell receptor beta chain was retrieved from a study of cytomegalovirus exposure and HLA in healthy donors (dated by TCRdb to about 2017). As for the study more broadly: According to a later analysis, one platform produced both the roughly 130 validation repertoires and the 670 or so repertoires of the first cohort. To predict cytomegalovirus infection status, the study combined high-throughput TCR immunosequencing, statistical association of individual TCRs with disease status, and machine learning. The study aimed to test whether signatures of past pathogen exposure could be identified by cataloging public T cell receptors. Besides the first cohort of roughly 700 subjects, a separate validation cohort made up of 120 or so different subjects was used. The study at large found these results: The authors suggested that the approach could potentially be generalized to other disease states and immunological phenotypes. Cytomegalovirus status was reported to be diagnosed by the classifier with high specificity and sensitivity in both the original and validation cohorts. In a later analysis, TCRs clustered in the first cohort were found to also tend to co-occur in the roughly 130 validation repertoires, with 94% of cluster scores above 0. In the study, roughly 160 TCR beta chains were listed as associated with cytomegalovirus. A few of the identified cytomegalovirus-associated TCR beta chains were confirmed in vitro to be specific for cytomegalovirus antigens. Most TCR sequences were seen in very few donors, while some public TCRs were found in many individuals. A later analysis lacked HLA typing for the validation cohort, so it scored co-occurrence in that cohort across all 110 or so repertoires.

Details on this clone: Its antigen remains unidentified. The input lacks base qualities; no much larger clone sits a single base away.

From a lookup of the germline V gene, CDR1 and CDR2 are SGHAT and FQNNGV. The V and J ends are trimmed by 0 bases and 3 bases, leaving 12 bases between them. Reading from cysteine to phenylalanine, the CDR3 counts 16 amino acids. The sequence is cut down to CDR3 DNA, 48 bases in frame from base 1. Libraries were prepared through the immunoSEQ multiplex PCR assay. The study's processing was this. A statistical classification framework was built to diagnose cytomegalovirus status from the catalog of TCR beta chain sequences. TCRdb provides this immuneACCESS table in a form limited to in-frame rearrangements. Some clones are lacking; in checked studies, under half of them reflect an unresolved V gene, and why the rest are absent is not known. V and J calls and clone size are as listed in that table; D and trimming were resolved from the DNA. This sample lists some 65,000 clones; roughly 96% were detected once. Clones ranked in the top ten supply roughly 2.3% of the sample.

Separate from the approximately 670-subject first cohort, the validation cohort of roughly 110 subjects was the group to which the donors belonged. The sequence links TRBV11-2 to TRBJ2-1; a tentative D match to TRBD1 spans 7 bases. The TCR sequence derives from a man between 18 and 29 years old in good health and CMV-seronegative. The sample consisted of PBMCs. The sequence in DNA is TGTGCCAGCAGCTTAGATCCCAGGGGGGTCTACAATGAGCAGTTCTTC. Its protein product is CASSLDPRGVYNEQFF.